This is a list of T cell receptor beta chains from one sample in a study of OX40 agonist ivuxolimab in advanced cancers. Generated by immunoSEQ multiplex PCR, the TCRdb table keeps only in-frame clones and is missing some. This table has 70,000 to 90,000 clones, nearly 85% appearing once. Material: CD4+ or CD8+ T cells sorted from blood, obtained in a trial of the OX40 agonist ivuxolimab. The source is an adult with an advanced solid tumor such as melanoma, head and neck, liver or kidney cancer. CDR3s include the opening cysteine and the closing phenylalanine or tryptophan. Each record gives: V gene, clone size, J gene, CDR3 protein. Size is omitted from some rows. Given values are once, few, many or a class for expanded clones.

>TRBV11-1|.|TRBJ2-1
CASSLGYIPNEQFF
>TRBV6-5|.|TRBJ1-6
CASTTYLNSPLHF
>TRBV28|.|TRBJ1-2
CASSLRQANYGYTF
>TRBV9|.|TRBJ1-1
CASSPWTGNTEAFF
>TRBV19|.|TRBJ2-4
CASSTAELAKNIQYF
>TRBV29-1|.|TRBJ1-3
CSVEEGYSGNTIYF
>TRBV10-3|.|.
CAISGRREIYEQYF
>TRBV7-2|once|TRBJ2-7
CASSLMRKGHYEQYF
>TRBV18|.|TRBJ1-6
CASSPLSSGNSPLHF
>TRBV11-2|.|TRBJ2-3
CASSLPGQGTDTQYF
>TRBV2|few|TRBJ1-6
CASSVALYNSPLHF
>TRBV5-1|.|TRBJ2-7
CASSLGGTLTYEQYF
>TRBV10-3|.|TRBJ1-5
CASSVGSNQPQHF
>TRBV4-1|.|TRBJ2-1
CASSRSGLAGSNEQFF
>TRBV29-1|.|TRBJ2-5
CSVVGLAASETQYF
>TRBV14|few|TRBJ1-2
CASSQAPGGAYGYTF
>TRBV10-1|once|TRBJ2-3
CASRRLAGRRTDTQYF
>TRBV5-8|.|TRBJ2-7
CASSLGSSEYF
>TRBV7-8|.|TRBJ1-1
CASSNSQGDAFF
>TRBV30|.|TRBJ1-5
CAWSEGTHQPQHF
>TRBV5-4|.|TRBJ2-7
CASSLGGGDEQYF
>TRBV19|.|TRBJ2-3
CASSVRAGTDTQYF
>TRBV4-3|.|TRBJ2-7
CASSQVQSYEQYF
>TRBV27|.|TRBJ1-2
CASSLKRPLYGYTF
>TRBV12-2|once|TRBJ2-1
CASRLACLAGGLNEQFF
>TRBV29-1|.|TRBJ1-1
CSVEPSQEGEAFF
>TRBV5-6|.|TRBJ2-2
CASSLDSGELFF
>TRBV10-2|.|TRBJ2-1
CASRTGDNEQFF
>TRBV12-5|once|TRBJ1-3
CASGEPRRQGFGNTIYF
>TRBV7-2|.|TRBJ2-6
CASSPSTGSGANVLTF
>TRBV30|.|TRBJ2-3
CASRGMMGADTQYF
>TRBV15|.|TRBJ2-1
CATSRAARTSGNEQFF
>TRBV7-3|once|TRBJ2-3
CASSISSGRAGDTQYF
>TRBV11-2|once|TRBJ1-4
CASSGYPAGATNEKLFF
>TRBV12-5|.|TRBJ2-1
CASGLLLGGPKDNEQFF
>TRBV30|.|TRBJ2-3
CAWSVRGTDTQYF
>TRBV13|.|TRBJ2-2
CASSYYTDTGELFF
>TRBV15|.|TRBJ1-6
CATSRAATGKESPLHF
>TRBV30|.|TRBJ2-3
CAWSKRELDTQYF
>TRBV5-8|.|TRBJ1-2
CASSYDWGYTF
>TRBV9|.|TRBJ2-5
CASSVSSKGETQYF
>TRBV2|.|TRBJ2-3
CASSRTGATDTQYF
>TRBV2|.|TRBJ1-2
CASSALTGPPVEGYTF